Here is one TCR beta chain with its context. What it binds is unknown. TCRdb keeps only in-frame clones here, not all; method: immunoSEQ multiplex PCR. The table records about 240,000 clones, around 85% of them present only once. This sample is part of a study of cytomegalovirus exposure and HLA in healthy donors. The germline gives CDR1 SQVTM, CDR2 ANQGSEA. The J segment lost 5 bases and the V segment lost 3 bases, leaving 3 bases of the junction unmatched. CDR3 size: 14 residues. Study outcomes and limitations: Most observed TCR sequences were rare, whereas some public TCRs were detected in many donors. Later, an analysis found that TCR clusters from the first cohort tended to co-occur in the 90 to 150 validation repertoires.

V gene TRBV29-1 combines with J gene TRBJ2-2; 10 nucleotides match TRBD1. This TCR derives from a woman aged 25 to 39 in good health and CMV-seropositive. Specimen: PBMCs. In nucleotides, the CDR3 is TGCAGCGTTGAGACAGGGGGCCGAACCGGGGAGCTGTTTTTT. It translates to CSVETGGRTGELFF.